Following are 18 T cell receptor beta chains from one sample sequenced in a study of cytomegalovirus exposure and HLA in healthy donors. Use of 60 Vbeta and 13 Jbeta primers characterized the PCR. Sequencing was performed with immunoSEQ multiplex PCR; in TCRdb, only in-frame clones are kept and a portion is missing. The profile shows under 200,000 clones, roughly 80% of them singletons. What was sequenced was PBMCs. These receptors came from a human donor in good health.

This chain uses TRBV2 with TRBJ1-1; no clear D. Germline values: CDR1 SNHLY, CDR2 FYNNEI. Trimming took off 7 bases at V and 1 base at J, with 22 bases between the two ends. The CDR3 consists of 17 residues. This CDR3 is CASNTVNVINRNTEAFF. In DNA form, the CDR3 reads TGTGCCAGCAACACAGTGAATGTTATCAACAGGAACACTGAAGCTTTCTTT.

J is TRBJ2-7 and V is TRBV7-2; no reliable D call. CDR1 and CDR2 from the germline V gene are SGHTA and FQGNSA. V was trimmed by 1 base and J by 2 bases, leaving 6 bases between them. There are 13 residues in the CDR3. CDR3 sequence (DNA): TGTGCCAGCAGCTTAGAACCGGCCTACGAGCAGTACTTC. This encodes CASSLEPAYEQYF.

The rearrangement joins TRBV6-5 to TRBJ1-1; D call uncertain. Germline V CDR1 and CDR2: MNHEY, SVGAGI. V gave up 5 bases and J gave up 4 bases, with 14 bases separating them. The CDR3 runs to 14 residues. The CDR3 nucleotides are TGTGCCAGCAGTGACGCGTACCGGAGCACTGAAGCTTTCTTT. Amino acids: CASSDAYRSTEAFF.

The chain joins TRBV6-1 to TRBJ2-1, with 7 bases identical to TRBD2. The CDR3 runs 15 residues. V lost 6 bases to trimming and J lost 2 bases; unmatched junction nucleotides: 7. CDR1 is MNHNS and CDR2 is SASEGT in the germline V gene. CDR3 sequence reads: CASRPLGGTYNEQFF. CDR3 in DNA: TGTGCCAGCAGACCCCTCGGGGGGACCTACAATGAGCAGTTCTTC.

The chain uses TRBV5-1 and TRBJ2-5; D is perhaps TRBD1 (5 bases). The end of the DNA is better explained by TRBJ2-7, so the J call may be wrong. CDR3 size: 13 residues. In germline, CDR1 is SGHRS, CDR2 YFSETQ. The CDR3 DNA sequence: TGCGCCAGCAGCTCCAGGGCGAGCGACGAGCAGTACTTC. Translation gives CASSSRASDEQYF.

The sample holds a few counts of this clone. V and J are TRBV5-8 and TRBJ1-5; maybe TRBD1 (6 bases). Germline V gives CDR1 SGHTS, CDR2 YDEGEE. This CDR3 is built from 15 residues. The V and J ends lost 1 base and 2 bases respectively, with 10 bases between them. The CDR3 is CASSLSRQGNQPQHF. CDR3 bases: TGTGCCAGCAGCTTGTCGAGACAGGGCAATCAGCCCCAGCATTTT.

V is TRBV7-9 and J is TRBJ1-2; 10 bases align to TRBD1. CDR1 and CDR2 from the germline V gene are SEHNR and FQNEAQ (reference sequence). The CDR3 runs 14 residues. J gave up 4 bases and V 1 base, and 0 bases lay outside the gene matches. The CDR3: CASSLGTGGYGYTF. The DNA for the CDR3 is TGTGCCAGCAGCTTAGGGACAGGGGGCTATGGCTACACCTTC.

This clone was recorded once. J is TRBJ2-1 and V is TRBV29-1; 15 bases agree with TRBD2. The junction had 2 bases not matched to a gene; V was cut back by 4 bases and J by 4 bases. The CDR3 has 15 residues. Per germline, CDR1 SQVTM and CDR2 ANQGSEA. In DNA form, the CDR3 reads TGCAGCGTTGGGACTAGCGGGGGGGCTTACAATGAGCAGTTCTTC. Protein: CSVGTSGGAYNEQFF.

The chain combines TRBV6-6 with TRBJ2-7, with 8 bases identical to TRBD1. This CDR3 is 13 amino acids long. J gave up 6 bases and V 7 bases, and 8 bases lay outside the gene matches. Germline CDR1 and CDR2: MNHNY and SVGAGI (reference sequence). Written as DNA, the CDR3 is TGTGCCAGCAACCAGGGGGCTGTCATCGAGCAGTACTTC. As protein: CASNQGAVIEQYF.

The rearrangement joins TRBV5-4 to TRBJ2-1; no clear D. CDR3 length: 13 residues. Trimming removed 0 bases from V and 6 bases from J, with 7 bases in between. Germline CDR1 SGHNT, CDR2 YYREEE (reference sequence). CDR3 in amino acids: CASSLVPTNEQFF. CDR3 sequence (DNA): TGTGCCAGCAGCTTGGTTCCTACCAATGAGCAGTTCTTC.

With respect to this clone: The sample carries other DNA sequences with the same CDR3. The V and J genes are TRBV5-1 and TRBJ2-7, with a possible D match to TRBD2 (6 bases). Germline CDR1 SGHRS, CDR2 YFSETQ. V was pared by 0 bases and J by 0 bases, with 10 bases between. This CDR3 is built from 15 residues. The CDR3 spells CASSLEGTVSYEQYF. DNA of the CDR3: TGCGCCAGCAGCTTGGAGGGGACTGTCTCCTACGAGCAGTACTTC.

The chain links TRBV9 to TRBJ2-5; 7 nucleotides line up with TRBD1. V shed 4 bases, J shed 2 bases, and the junction held 5 bases outside the gene matches. The CDR3 totals 14 residues. CDR1 is SGDLS and CDR2 is YYNGEE in the germline V gene. Here the CDR3 DNA reads TGTGCCAGCAGCCCCCGGGACAGACAAGAGACCCAGTACTTC. Its translation is CASSPRDRQETQYF.

This CDR3 reads CASSEASSAGELFF. CDR3 coding DNA: TGTGCCAGCAGTGAGGCTAGCTCTGCCGGGGAGCTGTTTTTT. The chain joins TRBV25-1 to TRBJ2-2, with D maybe TRBD2 (5 bases). This CDR3 spans 14 amino acids. V was clipped by 3 bases and J by 6 bases, with 11 bases between them. Per the germline V gene, CDR1 is MGHDK and CDR2 is SYGVNS.

The chain couples TRBV9 to TRBJ2-2; D is perhaps TRBD2 (6 bases). The CDR3 is made up of 15 amino acids. V was trimmed by 3 bases and J by 2 bases, leaving 11 bases between them. CDR1 is SGDLS and CDR2 is YYNGEE in the germline V gene. Here the CDR3 DNA reads TGTGCCAGCAGCGACCGGGACTCCAACACCGGGGAGCTGTTTTTT. As protein: CASSDRDSNTGELFF.

V usage is TRBV7-9 and J usage is TRBJ2-7; TRBD1 matches 7 bases. Germline V gene data show CDR1 as SEHNR and CDR2 as FQNEAQ (reference sequence). Trimming removed 4 bases from V and 3 bases from J; junction bases left unmatched: 6. The CDR3 has 14 amino acids. DNA of the CDR3: TGTGCCAGCAGCTACCCGGGACAGTTCTACGAGCAGTACTTC. Protein: CASSYPGQFYEQYF. The whole variable domain, remainder taken from reference TRBV7-9 and TRBJ2-7, is DTGVSQNPRHKITKRGQNVTFRCDPISEHNRLYWYRQTLGQGPEFLTYFQNEAQLEKSRLLSDRFSAERPKGSFSTLEIQRTEQGDSAMYLCASSYPGQFYEQYFGPGTRLTVT.

This chain connects TRBV7-7 to TRBJ2-5, with D possibly being TRBD2 (7 bases). CDR1 is SSHAT and CDR2 is FNYEAQ in the germline V gene (reference sequence). CDR3 length: 16 amino acids. V lost 2 bases to trimming and J lost 5 bases, with 18 bases between them. The CDR3 spells CASSLPGGLGEETQYF. DNA of the CDR3: TGTGCCAGCAGCTTACCGGGGGGCCTGGGCGAGGAGACCCAGTACTTC. Drawing the rest from reference TRBV7-7 and TRBJ2-5, the complete variable domain is GAGVSQSPRYKVTKRGQDVTLRCDPISSHATLYWYQQALGQGPEFLTYFNYEAQPDKSGLPSDRFSAERPEGSISTLTIQRTEQRDSAMYRCASSLPGGLGEETQYFGPGTRLLVL.

This clone was recorded once. The chain couples TRBV6-5 to TRBJ2-2; no definite D call. The germline V and J ends were trimmed by 5 bases and 4 bases, with 8 bases remaining between them. This CDR3 spans 13 amino acids. Germline V lookup: CDR1 MNHEY, CDR2 SVGAGI. Here the CDR3 DNA reads TGTGCCAGCAGTCGAACAAGCACCGGGGAGCTGTTTTTT. Its protein is CASSRTSTGELFF.

This chain links TRBV2 with TRBJ1-1; 7 bases align to TRBD1. After removal of 3 bases from V and 4 bases from J, the junction contained 5 bases not matched to a gene. CDR1 is SNHLY and CDR2 is FYNNEI in the germline V gene. There are 14 residues in the CDR3. The CDR3 region has the DNA TGTGCCAGCAGTGAGACAGGGCCCGGCACTGAAGCTTTCTTT. Translating it yields CASSETGPGTEAFF.